Listed below are T cell receptor beta chains from one sample, sequenced in a study of T cells in Graves' hyperthyroidism and ophthalmopathy. TCRdb analysed the multiplex PCR reads with MiXCR anew, one entry per CDR3 protein. In the table there are roughly 420,000 distinct CDR3 sequences, about 15% of which are singletons. Sequenced input: blood. All receptors derive from a woman in her late teens or twenties with Graves' hyperthyroidism. Each CDR3 is given with its conserved first and last residue. The order of the fields is J gene, clone size, V gene, D gene, CDR3 protein, CDR3 DNA. The D gene is left open where the match is weak. Rows may omit the clone size; those that give it use once, few, many or a size class.

>TRBJ2-3|many|TRBV7-3|TRBD1
CASSSTGTVTDTQYF
TGTGCCAGCAGCTCGACCGGGACAGTCACAGATACGCAGTATTTT
>TRBJ1-2|many|TRBV6-1|TRBD1
CASSTITGVDGYTF
TGTGCCAGCAGCACTATTACAGGGGTTGATGGCTACACCTTC
>TRBJ2-3|few|TRBV6-1|TRBD2
CASSVYHGPGGGTDTQYF
TGTGCCAGCAGTGTGTATCACGGTCCGGGAGGAGGCACAGATACGCAGTATTTT
>TRBJ2-7|many|TRBV20-1|TRBD1
CSARDRQGGYEQYF
TGCAGTGCTAGAGATCGACAGGGGGGGTACGAGCAGTACTTC
>TRBJ2-5|-|TRBV3-1|-
CASSQGGTEGIRATQYF
TGTGCCAGCAGCCAAGGTGGGACGGAGGGAATAAGGGCGACCCAGTACTTC
>TRBJ2-1|many|TRBV12-3/TRBV12-4|TRBD1
CASSPPDRENEQFF
TGTGCCAGCAGCCCTCCTGACAGGGAGAATGAGCAGTTCTTC
>TRBJ1-2|few|TRBV14|-
CASSQDPGIGYTF
TGTGCCAGCAGCCAAGATCCAGGAATTGGCTACACCTTC
>TRBJ1-3|many|TRBV11-2|TRBD1
CASSLGQGFSGNTIYF
TGTGCCAGCAGCTTAGGACAGGGTTTCTCTGGAAACACCATATATTTT
>TRBJ2-1|few|TRBV4-1|-
CASSQVRAPLANEQFF
TGCGCCAGCAGCCAAGTCCGGGCCCCTCTCGCAAATGAGCAGTTCTTC
>TRBJ2-7|few|TRBV28|TRBD1
CASSLWDRVLNEQYF
TGTGCCAGCAGTCTCTGGGACAGGGTCCTAAATGAGCAGTACTTC
>TRBJ2-7|many|TRBV6-5|TRBD1
CASSYIGDRGYEQYF
TGTGCCAGCAGTTACATAGGAGACAGGGGGTACGAGCAGTACTTC
>TRBJ1-2|few|TRBV19|TRBD1
CASRDRENYGYTF
TGTGCCAGTAGGGACAGGGAAAACTATGGCTACACCTTC
>TRBJ2-7|few|TRBV5-1|-
CASSLYQGNSYEQYF
TGCGCCAGCAGCTTGTACCAGGGGAACTCCTACGAGCAGTACTTC
>TRBJ2-7|-|TRBV12-3/TRBV12-4|TRBD2
CASRSGLAGGLYEQYF
TGTGCCAGCAGAAGCGGACTAGCGGGGGGGCTGTACGAGCAGTACTTC
>TRBJ1-6|-|TRBV7-8|-
CASRLINSPLHF
TGTGCCAGCCGTCTAATCAATTCACCCCTCCACTTT
>TRBJ2-6|few|TRBV5-1|-
CASSLNGESGANVLTF
TGCGCCAGCAGCTTGAACGGGGAGTCTGGGGCCAACGTCCTGACTTTC
>TRBJ2-5|many|TRBV13|-
CASSGGGRETQYF
TGTGCCAGCAGCGGAGGTGGAAGAGAGACCCAGTACTTC
>TRBJ2-7|-|TRBV20-1|-
CSARTAYEQYF
TGCAGTGCGCGGACAGCCTACGAGCAGTACTTC
>TRBJ1-3|many|TRBV28|-
CASSQHRAPITIYF
TGTGCCAGCAGTCAGCACCGGGCCCCGATAACCATATATTTT
>TRBJ1-1|many|TRBV19|TRBD1
CASKRGDRGTEAFF
TGTGCCAGTAAGAGGGGGGACAGGGGCACTGAAGCTTTCTTT
>TRBJ1-2|few|TRBV28|-
CASTETGTGGGYTF
TGTGCCAGCACCGAGACAGGAACCGGTGGGGGCTACACCTTC
>TRBJ1-4|-|TRBV12-3/TRBV12-4|TRBD1
CASSFARQGTQEGLFF
TGTGCCAGCAGTTTTGCCCGACAGGGGACCCAAGAGGGACTGTTTTTT
>TRBJ2-3|few|TRBV4-1|-
CASSRNSAEGTDTQYF
TGCGCCAGCAGCCGGAACTCAGCGGAGGGCACAGATACGCAGTATTTT
>TRBJ2-7|many|TRBV2|-
CATTSPSSYEQYF
TGTGCCACGACTTCACCTAGCTCCTACGAGCAGTACTTC
>TRBJ1-4|-|TRBV5-5|TRBD1
CASSEGQVRAATNEKLFF
TGTGCCAGCAGCGAGGGACAGGTTAGGGCTGCCACTAATGAAAAACTGTTTTTT
>TRBJ1-2|many|TRBV30|TRBD1
CAWSGPMTGRLSYGYTF
TGTGCCTGGAGTGGGCCTATGACAGGGAGGCTCAGTTATGGCTACACCTTC
>TRBJ1-2|many|TRBV5-1|-
CASSFEGHGYTF
TGCGCCAGCAGCTTCGAGGGTCATGGCTACACCTTC
>TRBJ1-2|many|TRBV29-1|-
CSGGGPNYGYTF
TGCAGCGGAGGAGGGCCTAACTATGGCTACACCTTC
>TRBJ2-5|many|TRBV12-3/TRBV12-4|-
CASRPRQRETQYF
TGTGCCAGCAGGCCGAGACAGCGAGAGACCCAGTACTTC
>TRBJ2-1|-|TRBV28|-
CASTGGQTYNEQFF
TGTGCCAGCACCGGGGGACAGACCTACAATGAGCAGTTCTTC
>TRBJ1-2|many|TRBV5-5|-
CASSFGRDYGYTF
TGTGCCAGCAGCTTCGGAAGGGACTATGGCTACACCTTC